The clone carrying this TCR beta chain was picked up a small number of times. The data stem from a study of identical twins. This CDR3 spans 16 amino acids. Trimming cost V 0 bases and J 5 bases; bases outside gene matches: 7. Per the germline V gene, CDR1 is SGHTA and CDR2 is FQGNSA. TCRdb recomputed calls from the 5' RACE reads with MiXCR, one row per CDR3 protein. Of some 1,700,000 distinct CDR3 sequences in the sample, roughly 35% were seen once. The TCR comes from a newborn girl in good health. V and J are TRBV7-2 and TRBJ1-1, with 9 bases fitting TRBD1. Sequencing was done on a sample of cord blood. CDR3 coding DNA: TGTGCCAGCAGCTTAGCGGTCACAGGGGGCAGGACTGAAGCTTTCTTT. As protein: CASSLAVTGGRTEAFF.